The sequence of this TCR beta chain was determined in a study of CD8 T cells in ankylosing spondylitis. V lost 0 bases and J 0 bases, leaving 3 bases between the germline ends. The germline CDR1 and CDR2 sequences are LNHNV and YYDKDF (reference sequence). This CDR3 has 14 residues. A single record per CDR3 protein comes from TCRdb applying MiXCR to the 5' RACE reads. The sample shows some 140,000 distinct CDR3 sequences, around 10% of them seen only once. This clonotype was seen many times. Its antigen is unidentified. Study-level points and caveats: The study identified a TCR beta motif of under ten highly homologous variants that appeared characteristic of ankylosing spondylitis blood. Reactive arthritis synovial fluid and blood previously showed some of these motif variants.

The chain employs TRBV15 and TRBJ1-3; D ambiguous. The sample comprised blood, either unsorted or a sorted T cell fraction (not recorded which). The TCR sequence derives from a female donor with ankylosing spondylitis or in good health (not recorded which). The CDR3 spells CATSREFSGNTIYF. The CDR3 DNA reads TGTGCCACCAGCAGAGAGTTCTCTGGAAACACCATATATTTT.